Listed here are 4 T cell receptor beta chains from one sample, sequenced in a study of cytomegalovirus exposure and HLA in healthy donors. The PCR contained 60 Vbeta and 13 Jbeta primers. Repertoires were generated with immunoSEQ multiplex PCR, while TCRdb's copy carries only in-frame clones and drops some. The profile shows 150,000 to 200,000 clones, about 76% of them singletons. Sample: PBMCs. These receptors were taken from a woman between 40 and 55 years old in good health and CMV-seropositive.

The chain combines TRBV2 with TRBJ2-5, with a tentative D call TRBD1 (6 bases). The end of the DNA fits TRBJ2-7 better, so the J call may be wrong. Germline assignment: CDR1 SNHLY and CDR2 FYNNEI. The CDR3 runs 15 residues. The CDR3 here is CASRENRQVSYEQYF. The CDR3 coding sequence is TGTGCCAGCAGAGAGAATCGACAGGTCTCCTACGAGCAGTACTTC.

The gene calls are TRBV28 and TRBJ2-7; 8 nucleotides line up with TRBD1. CDR3 length equals 15 residues. From germline, CDR1 is MDHEN and CDR2 SYDVKM. The V and J ends lost 5 bases and 2 bases, in that order; junction bases with no gene match: 8. The CDR3 loop is CASSPRTGYPYEQYF. The CDR3 nucleotides read TGTGCCAGCAGTCCCAGGACAGGGTATCCCTACGAGCAGTACTTC.

The chain recombines TRBV7-9 with TRBJ1-5; D unclear. V dropped 2 bases and J dropped 4 bases, with 6 bases sitting between them. The CDR3 sequence is 13 residues long. In germline, CDR1 is SEHNR, CDR2 FQNEAQ (reference sequence). The CDR3 reads CASSLQANQPQHF. The DNA for the CDR3 is TGTGCCAGCAGCTTACAGGCAAATCAGCCCCAGCATTTT.

This sequence joins TRBV9 and TRBJ2-3; D call uncertain. The CDR3 loop spans 15 amino acids. The germline V gene has CDR1 SGDLS and CDR2 YYNGEE. The germline V and J ends were trimmed by 4 bases and 1 base, with 13 bases remaining between them. The DNA of the CDR3 is TGTGCCAGCAGCCTCACCCGCCTAGGCACAGATACGCAGTATTTT. Its translation: CASSLTRLGTDTQYF.